This TCR beta chain was captured in a study of T-cell memory formation after mild COVID-19. Study at large: Largely, the TCR clusters proved donor specific.

This CDR3 comprises 16 residues. The V and J ends lost 3 bases and 1 base, in that order; junction bases with no gene match: 3. CDR1 MNHEY and CDR2 SMNVEV come from the germline V gene (reference sequence). As to this clonotype: Its antigen is still unknown.

5'RACE with constant-segment primers yielded barcoded, UMI-tagged TCR alpha and TCR beta cDNA libraries. TCRdb re-analysed the 5' RACE reads in MiXCR, keeping a single row per CDR3 protein. The sample includes just under 550,000 distinct CDR3 sequences, roughly 20% seen only once; the top ten take 12%. Overall study results and limits: Clones contracting over day 15 to 85 were CD4/CD8 balanced, with later expanders leaning CD4+. The authors did not confirm SARS-CoV-2 specificity of second-wave clones peaking day 37.

The sample taken for sequencing was PBMCs or a T cell subset sorted from them (not recorded which). The chain is built from TRBV27 and TRBJ1-1; 12 nucleotides match TRBD1. This clonotype was sampled from an adult woman who had mild COVID-19 (a few samples of this study predate the infection). Cell type and time point are not known. The DNA of the CDR3 is TGTGCCAGCAGTTTGGGACAGGGGGCCAGGAACACTGAAGCTTTCTTT. Amino acid sequence: CASSLGQGARNTEAFF.